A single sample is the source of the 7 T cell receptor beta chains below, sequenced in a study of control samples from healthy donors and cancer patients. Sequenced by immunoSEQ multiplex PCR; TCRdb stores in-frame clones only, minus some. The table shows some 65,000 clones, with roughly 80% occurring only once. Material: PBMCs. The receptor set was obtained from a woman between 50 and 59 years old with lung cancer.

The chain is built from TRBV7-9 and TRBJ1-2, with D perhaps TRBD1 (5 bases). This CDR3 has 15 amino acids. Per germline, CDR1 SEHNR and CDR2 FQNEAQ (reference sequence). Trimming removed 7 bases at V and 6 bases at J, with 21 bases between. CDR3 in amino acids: CASTPLNGAANGYTF. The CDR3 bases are TGTGCCAGCACCCCTCTTAACGGGGCAGCGAATGGCTACACCTTC.

The CDR3 DNA is TGTGCCAGTAGTATCGACTGGGGCACACCCGGGGAGCTGTTTTTT. Amino acid sequence: CASSIDWGTPGELFF. V gene TRBV19 combines with J gene TRBJ2-2; D possibly corresponds to TRBD1 (5 bases). Germline V gene data show CDR1 as LNHDA and CDR2 as SQIVND (reference sequence). The CDR3 length is 15 residues. Trimming shortened V by 3 bases and J by 6 bases, and 14 bases separated the two germline ends.

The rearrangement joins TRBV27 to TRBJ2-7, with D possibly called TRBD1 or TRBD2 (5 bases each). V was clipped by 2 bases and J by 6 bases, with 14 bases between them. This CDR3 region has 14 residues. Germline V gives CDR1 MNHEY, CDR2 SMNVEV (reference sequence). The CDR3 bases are TGTGCCAGCAGTTTAGGGGACCGGGTCATCGAGCAGTACTTC. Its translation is CASSLGDRVIEQYF.

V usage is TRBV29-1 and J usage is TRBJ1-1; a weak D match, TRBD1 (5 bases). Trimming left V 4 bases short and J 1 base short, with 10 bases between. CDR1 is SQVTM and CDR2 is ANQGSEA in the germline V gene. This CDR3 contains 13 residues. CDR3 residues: CSVVGAGNTEAFF. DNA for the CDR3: TGCAGCGTTGTAGGGGCAGGGAACACTGAAGCTTTCTTT. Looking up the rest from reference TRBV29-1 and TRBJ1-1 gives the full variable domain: SAVISQKPSRDICQRGTSLTIQCQVDSQVTMMFWYRQQPGQSLTLIATANQGSEATYESGFVIDKFPISRPNLTFSTLTVSNMSPEDSSIYLCSVVGAGNTEAFFGQGTRLTVV.

The CDR3 is CATSGQGLYGYTF. CDR3 nucleotide sequence: TGTGCCACCTCCGGACAGGGGTTATATGGCTACACCTTC. J is TRBJ1-2 and V is TRBV28; 9 bases are shared with TRBD1. This CDR3 region has 13 residues. V was clipped by 10 bases and J by 5 bases; unmatched bases: 8. The germline V gene has CDR1 MDHEN and CDR2 SYDVKM.

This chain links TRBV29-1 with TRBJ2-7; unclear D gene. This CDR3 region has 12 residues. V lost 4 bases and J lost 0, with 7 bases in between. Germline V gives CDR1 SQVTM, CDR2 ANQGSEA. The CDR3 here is CSVGTSSYEQYF. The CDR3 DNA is TGCAGCGTTGGCACGAGCTCCTACGAGCAGTACTTC.

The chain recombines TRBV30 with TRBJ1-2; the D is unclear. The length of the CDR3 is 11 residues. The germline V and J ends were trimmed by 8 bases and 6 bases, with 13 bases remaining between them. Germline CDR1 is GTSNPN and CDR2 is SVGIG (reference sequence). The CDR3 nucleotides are TGTGCCAGAGAATACACGGATGGCTACACCTTC. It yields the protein CAREYTDGYTF.